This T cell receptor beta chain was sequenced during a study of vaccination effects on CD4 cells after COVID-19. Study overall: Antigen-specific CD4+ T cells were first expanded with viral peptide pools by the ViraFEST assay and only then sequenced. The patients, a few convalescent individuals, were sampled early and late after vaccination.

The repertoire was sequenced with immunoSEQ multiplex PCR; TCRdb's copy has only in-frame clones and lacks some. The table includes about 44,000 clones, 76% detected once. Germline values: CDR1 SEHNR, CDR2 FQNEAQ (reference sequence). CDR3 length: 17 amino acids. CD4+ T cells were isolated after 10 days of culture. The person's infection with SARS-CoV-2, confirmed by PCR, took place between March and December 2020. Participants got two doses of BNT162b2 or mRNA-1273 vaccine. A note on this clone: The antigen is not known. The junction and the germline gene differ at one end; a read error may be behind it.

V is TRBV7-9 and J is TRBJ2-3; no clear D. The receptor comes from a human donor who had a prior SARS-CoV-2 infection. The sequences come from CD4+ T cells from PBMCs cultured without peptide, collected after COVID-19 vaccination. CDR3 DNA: TGTGCCAGCAGTTTAGGGCGGTTCGATGTTAGCACAGATACGCAGTATTTT. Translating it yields CASSLGRFDVSTDTQYF.